The present T cell receptor beta chain was sequenced within a study of blood T cell repertoires in COVID-19. Study context: From the United States, Italy and Spain came samples of acute and convalescent COVID-19.

Seattle participants joined during active infection and were tracked over time. As originally analysed: For nucleated cells, counts were estimated from reference gene primer amplification. Libraries were prepared by immunoSEQ multiplex PCR; TCRdb keeps only in-frame clonotypes and omits some of them. That table supplies the V and J calls and clone size; D and trimming were determined from the DNA. Of 390,000 or so clones in the sample, 89% were seen once. The receptor was isolated from a woman aged 30 to 39 with COVID-19, enrolled during active disease. Source material: peripheral blood.

CDR3 bases: TGTGCCAGCAGCAAAGCGCTACGGGCCGGAGGAACAGATACGCAGTATTTT. Translation gives CASSKALRAGGTDTQYF. The rearrangement joins TRBV21-1 to TRBJ2-3; the table's TRBD2 call for D was not verified on the DNA. TRBV21-1 is marked as a pseudogene. The CDR3 totals 17 residues.